This TCR beta chain was observed in a study of OX40 agonist ivuxolimab in advanced cancers. Background on the study: The mean age was roughly 60 years, ranging from 23 to 79, with around four fifths of participants male.

Overall study results and limits: Also showing low normalized T-cell clonal expansion were some of the nonresponders.

This CDR3 has 14 amino acids. V shed 6 bases, J shed 3 bases, and the junction held 6 bases outside the gene matches. From germline, CDR1 is SGHVS and CDR2 FNYEAQ. The data were produced by immunoSEQ multiplex PCR, yet TCRdb's version contains in-frame clones alone and is incomplete. The table includes some 49,000 clones, less than 85% detected once. With respect to this clone: Its specificity is unknown.

The V and J genes are TRBV7-6 and TRBJ1-1, with 8 bases fitting TRBD1. The TCR was taken from an adult with an advanced solid tumor such as melanoma, head and neck, liver or kidney cancer. The sample was CD4+ or CD8+ T cells sorted from blood, taken in a trial of the OX40 agonist ivuxolimab. In nucleotides, the CDR3 is TGTGCCAGCAGATCGGGACAGGCGGACACTGAAGCTTTCTTT. Encoded protein: CASRSGQADTEAFF.